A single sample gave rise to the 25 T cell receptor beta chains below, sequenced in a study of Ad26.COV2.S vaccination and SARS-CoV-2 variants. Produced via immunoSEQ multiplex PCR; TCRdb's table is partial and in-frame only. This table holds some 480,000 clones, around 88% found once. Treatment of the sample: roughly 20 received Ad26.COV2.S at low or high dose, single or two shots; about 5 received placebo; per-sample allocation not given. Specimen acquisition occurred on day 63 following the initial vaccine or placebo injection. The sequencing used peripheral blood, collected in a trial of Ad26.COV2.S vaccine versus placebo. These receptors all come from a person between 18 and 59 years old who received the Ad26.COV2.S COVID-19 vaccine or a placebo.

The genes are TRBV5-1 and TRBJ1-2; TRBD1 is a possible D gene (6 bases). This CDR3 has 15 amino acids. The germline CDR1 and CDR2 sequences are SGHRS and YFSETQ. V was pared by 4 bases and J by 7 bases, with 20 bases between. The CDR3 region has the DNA TGCGCCAGCAGCCGGTCTACAGGGACCACGGCTGGCTACACCTTC. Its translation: CASSRSTGTTAGYTF.

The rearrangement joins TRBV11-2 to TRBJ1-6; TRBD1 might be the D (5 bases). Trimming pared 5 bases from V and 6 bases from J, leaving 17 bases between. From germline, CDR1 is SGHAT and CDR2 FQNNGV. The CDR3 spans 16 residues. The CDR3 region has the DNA TGTGCCAGCAGCCCAACGCCCGGGGCAGTTAATTCACCCCTCCACTTT. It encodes CASSPTPGAVNSPLHF.

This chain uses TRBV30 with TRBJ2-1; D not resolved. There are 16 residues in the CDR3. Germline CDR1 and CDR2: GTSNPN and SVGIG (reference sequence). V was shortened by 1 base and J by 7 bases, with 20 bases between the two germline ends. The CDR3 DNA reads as TGTGCCTGGAGTGGTCTCAGTTCCGGATCGGTAAATGAGCAGTTCTTC. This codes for CAWSGLSSGSVNEQFF.

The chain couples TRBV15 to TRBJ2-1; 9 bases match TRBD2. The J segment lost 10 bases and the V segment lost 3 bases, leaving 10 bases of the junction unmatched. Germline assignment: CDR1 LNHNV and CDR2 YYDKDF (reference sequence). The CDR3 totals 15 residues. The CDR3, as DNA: TGTGCCACCAGCAGGCCTAGCGGGACACTGTGGGAGCAGTTCTTC. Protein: CATSRPSGTLWEQFF. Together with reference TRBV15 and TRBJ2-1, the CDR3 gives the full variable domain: DAMVIQNPRYQVTQFGKPVTLSCSQTLNHNVMYWYQQKSSQAPKLLFHYYDKDFNNEADTPDNFQSRRPNTSFCFLDIRSPGLGDTAMYLCATSRPSGTLWEQFFGPGTRLTVL.

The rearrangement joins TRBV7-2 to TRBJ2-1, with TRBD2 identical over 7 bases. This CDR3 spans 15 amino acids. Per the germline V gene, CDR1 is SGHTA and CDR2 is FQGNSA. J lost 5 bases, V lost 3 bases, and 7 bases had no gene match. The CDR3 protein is CASSFSVGGDNEQFF. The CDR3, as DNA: TGTGCCAGCAGCTTCTCTGTGGGAGGGGACAATGAGCAGTTCTTC.

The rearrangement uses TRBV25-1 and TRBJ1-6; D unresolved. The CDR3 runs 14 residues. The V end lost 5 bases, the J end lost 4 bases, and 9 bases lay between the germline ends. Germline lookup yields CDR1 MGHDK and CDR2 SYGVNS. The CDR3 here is CASSWTAYNSPLHF. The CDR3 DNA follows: TGTGCCAGCAGTTGGACGGCGTATAATTCACCCCTCCACTTT.

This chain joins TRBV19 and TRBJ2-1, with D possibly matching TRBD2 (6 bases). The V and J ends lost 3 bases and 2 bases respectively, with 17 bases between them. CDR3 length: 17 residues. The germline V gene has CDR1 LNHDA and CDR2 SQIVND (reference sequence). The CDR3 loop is CASSIPPLAPPYNEQFF. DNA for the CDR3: TGTGCCAGTAGTATCCCCCCTCTAGCGCCACCCTACAATGAGCAGTTCTTC.

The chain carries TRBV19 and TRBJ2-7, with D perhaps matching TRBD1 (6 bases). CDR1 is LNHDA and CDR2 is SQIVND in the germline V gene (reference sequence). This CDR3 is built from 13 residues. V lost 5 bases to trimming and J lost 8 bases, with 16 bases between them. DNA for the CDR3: TGTGCCAGTAGTTTTTCAGGGGCTGCGAAGCAGTACTTC. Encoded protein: CASSFSGAAKQYF.

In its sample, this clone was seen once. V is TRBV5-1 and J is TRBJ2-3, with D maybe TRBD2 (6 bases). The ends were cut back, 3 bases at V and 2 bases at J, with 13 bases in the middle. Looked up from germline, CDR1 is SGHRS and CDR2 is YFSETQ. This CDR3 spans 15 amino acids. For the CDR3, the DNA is TGCGCCAGCAGCTGGGGGGAGAGGTCCACAGATACGCAGTATTTT. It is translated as CASSWGERSTDTQYF.

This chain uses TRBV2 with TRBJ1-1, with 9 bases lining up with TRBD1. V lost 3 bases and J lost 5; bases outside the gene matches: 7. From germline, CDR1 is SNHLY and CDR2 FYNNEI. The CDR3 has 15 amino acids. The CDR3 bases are TGTGCCAGCAGTGATGGGACAGGGCGTAAAACTGAAGCTTTCTTT. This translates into CASSDGTGRKTEAFF.

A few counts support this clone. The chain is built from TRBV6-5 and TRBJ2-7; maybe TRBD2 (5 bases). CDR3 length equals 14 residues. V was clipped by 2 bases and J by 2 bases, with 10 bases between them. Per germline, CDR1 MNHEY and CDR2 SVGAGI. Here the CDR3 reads CASSYRSGTYEQYF. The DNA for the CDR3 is TGTGCCAGCAGTTACCGCAGCGGAACCTACGAGCAGTACTTC.

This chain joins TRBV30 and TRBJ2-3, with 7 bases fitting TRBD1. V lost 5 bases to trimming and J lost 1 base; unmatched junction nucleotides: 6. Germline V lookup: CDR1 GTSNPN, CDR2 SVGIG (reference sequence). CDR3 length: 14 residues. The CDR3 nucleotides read TGTGCCTGGGAAGGGGGCTTAGGCACAGATACGCAGTATTTT. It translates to CAWEGGLGTDTQYF.

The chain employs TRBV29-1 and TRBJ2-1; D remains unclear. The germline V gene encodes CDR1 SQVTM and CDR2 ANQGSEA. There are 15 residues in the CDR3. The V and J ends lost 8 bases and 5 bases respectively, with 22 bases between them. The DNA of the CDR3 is TGCAGCTCCACCCCCACGCGCGGAGAAAACAATGAGCAGTTCTTC. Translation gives CSSTPTRGENNEQFF.

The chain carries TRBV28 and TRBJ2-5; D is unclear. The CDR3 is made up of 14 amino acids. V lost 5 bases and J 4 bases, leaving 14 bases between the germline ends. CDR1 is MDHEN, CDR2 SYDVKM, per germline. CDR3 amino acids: CASSRSATPETQYF. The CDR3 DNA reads TGTGCCAGCAGTAGGAGTGCTACCCCAGAGACCCAGTACTTC.

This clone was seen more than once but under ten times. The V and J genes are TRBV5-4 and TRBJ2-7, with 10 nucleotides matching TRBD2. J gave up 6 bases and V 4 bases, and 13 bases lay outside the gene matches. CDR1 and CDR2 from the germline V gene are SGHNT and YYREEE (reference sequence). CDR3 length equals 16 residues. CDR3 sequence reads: CASSLGGLAGAVEQYF. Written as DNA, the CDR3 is TGTGCCAGCAGCCTAGGGGGTCTAGCGGGAGCGGTCGAGCAGTACTTC.

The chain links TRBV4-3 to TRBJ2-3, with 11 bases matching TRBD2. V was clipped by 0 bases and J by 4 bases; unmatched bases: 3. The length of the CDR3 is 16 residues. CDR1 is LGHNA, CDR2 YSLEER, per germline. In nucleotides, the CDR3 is TGCGCCAGCAGCCAAGATCTAGCGGGAGGCGCAGATACGCAGTATTTT. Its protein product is CASSQDLAGGADTQYF.

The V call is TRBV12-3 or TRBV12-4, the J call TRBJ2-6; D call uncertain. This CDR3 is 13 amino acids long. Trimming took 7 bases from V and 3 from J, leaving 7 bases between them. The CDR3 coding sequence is TGTGCCAGCACTTATCGTGGGGCCAACGTCCTGACTTTC. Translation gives CASTYRGANVLTF.

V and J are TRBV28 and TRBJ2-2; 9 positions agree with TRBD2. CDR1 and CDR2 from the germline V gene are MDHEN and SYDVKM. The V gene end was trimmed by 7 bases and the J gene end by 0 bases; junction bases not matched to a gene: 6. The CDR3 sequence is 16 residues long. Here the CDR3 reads CASKIAGDANTGELFF. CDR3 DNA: TGTGCCAGCAAGATAGCGGGAGACGCGAACACCGGGGAGCTGTTTTTT. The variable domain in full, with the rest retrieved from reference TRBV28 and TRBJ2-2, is DVKVTQSSRYLVKRTGEKVFLECVQDMDHENMFWYRQDPGLGLRLIYFSYDVKMKEKGDIPEGYSVSREKKERFSLILESASTNQTSMYLCASKIAGDANTGELFFGEGSRLTVL.

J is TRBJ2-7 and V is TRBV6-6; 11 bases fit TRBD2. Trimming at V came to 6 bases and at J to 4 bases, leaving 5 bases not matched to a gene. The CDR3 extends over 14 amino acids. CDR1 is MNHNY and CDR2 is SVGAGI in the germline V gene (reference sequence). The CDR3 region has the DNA TGTGCCAGCAGGGAACTAGCGGGAGCGTACGAGCAGTACTTC. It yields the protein CASRELAGAYEQYF.

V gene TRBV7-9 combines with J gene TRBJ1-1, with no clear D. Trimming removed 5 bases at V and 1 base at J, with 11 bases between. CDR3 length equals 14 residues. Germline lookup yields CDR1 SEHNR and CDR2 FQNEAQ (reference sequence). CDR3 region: CASSTTRGNTEAFF. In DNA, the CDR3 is TGTGCCAGCAGCACTACACGCGGGAACACTGAAGCTTTCTTT.

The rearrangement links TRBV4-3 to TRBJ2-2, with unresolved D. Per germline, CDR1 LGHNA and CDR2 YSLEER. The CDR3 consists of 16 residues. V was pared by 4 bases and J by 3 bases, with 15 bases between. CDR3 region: CASSPQLALDTGELFF. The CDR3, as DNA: TGCGCCAGCAGCCCCCAGTTGGCTCTGGACACCGGGGAGCTGTTTTTT.

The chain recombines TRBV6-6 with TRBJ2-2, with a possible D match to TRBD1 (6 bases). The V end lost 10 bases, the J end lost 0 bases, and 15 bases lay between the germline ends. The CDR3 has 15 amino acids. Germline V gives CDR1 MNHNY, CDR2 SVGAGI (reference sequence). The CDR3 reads CATPSDSANTGELFF. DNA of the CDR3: TGTGCCACTCCCTCGGACAGCGCGAACACCGGGGAGCTGTTTTTT.

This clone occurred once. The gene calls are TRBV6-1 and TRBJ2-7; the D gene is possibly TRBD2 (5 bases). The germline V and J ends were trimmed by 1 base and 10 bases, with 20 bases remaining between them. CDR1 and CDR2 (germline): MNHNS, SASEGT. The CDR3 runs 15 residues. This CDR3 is CASSEGLEARAAQYF. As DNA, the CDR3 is TGTGCCAGCAGTGAAGGTCTGGAGGCCCGGGCCGCACAGTACTTC.

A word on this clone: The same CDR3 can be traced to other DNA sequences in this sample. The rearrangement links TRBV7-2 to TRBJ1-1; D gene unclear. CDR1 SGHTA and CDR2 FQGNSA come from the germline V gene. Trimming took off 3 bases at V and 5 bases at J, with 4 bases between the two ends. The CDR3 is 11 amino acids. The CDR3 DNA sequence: TGTGCCAGCAGCTTTAGGACTGAAGCTTTCTTT. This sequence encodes CASSFRTEAFF.

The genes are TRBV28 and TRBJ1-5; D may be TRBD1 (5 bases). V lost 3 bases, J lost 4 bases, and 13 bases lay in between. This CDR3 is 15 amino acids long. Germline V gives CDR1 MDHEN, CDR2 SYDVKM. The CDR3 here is CASSFMGPSNQPQHF. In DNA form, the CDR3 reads TGTGCCAGCAGTTTCATGGGACCCTCAAATCAGCCCCAGCATTTT.